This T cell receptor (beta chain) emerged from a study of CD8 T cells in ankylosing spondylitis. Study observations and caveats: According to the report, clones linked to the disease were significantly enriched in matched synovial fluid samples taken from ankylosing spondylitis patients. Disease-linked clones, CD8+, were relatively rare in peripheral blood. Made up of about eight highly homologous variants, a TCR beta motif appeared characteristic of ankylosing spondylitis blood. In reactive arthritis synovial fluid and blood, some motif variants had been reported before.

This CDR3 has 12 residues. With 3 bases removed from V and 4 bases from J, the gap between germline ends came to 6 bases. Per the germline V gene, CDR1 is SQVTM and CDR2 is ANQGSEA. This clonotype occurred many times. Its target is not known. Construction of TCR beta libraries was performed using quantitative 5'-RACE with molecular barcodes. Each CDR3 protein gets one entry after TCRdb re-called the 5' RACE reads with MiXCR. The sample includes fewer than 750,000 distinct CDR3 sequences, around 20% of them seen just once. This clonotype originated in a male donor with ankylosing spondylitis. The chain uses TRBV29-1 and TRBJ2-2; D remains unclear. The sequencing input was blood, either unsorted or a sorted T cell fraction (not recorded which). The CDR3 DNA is TGCAGCGTTGAGGGTCTCACCGGGGAGCTGTTTTTT. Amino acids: CSVEGLTGELFF.